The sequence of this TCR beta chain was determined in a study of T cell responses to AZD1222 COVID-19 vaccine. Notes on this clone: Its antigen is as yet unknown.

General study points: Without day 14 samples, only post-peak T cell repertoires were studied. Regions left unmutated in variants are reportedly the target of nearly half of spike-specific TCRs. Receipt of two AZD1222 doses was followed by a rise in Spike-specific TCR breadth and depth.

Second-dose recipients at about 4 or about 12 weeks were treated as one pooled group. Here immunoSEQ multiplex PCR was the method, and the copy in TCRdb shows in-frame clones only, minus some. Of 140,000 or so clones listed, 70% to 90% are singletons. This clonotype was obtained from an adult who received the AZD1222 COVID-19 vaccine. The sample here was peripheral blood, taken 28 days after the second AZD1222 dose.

CDR3 residues: CAWSTVVNTEAFF. The CDR3 DNA is TGTGCCTGGAGTACCGTAGTGAACACTGAAGCTTTCTTT. The chain employs TRBV30 and TRBJ1-1, with D hard to call. The germline V and J ends were trimmed by 2 bases and 0 bases, with 7 bases remaining between them. The CDR3 runs to 13 residues. The V gene's germline CDR1 is GTSNPN and CDR2 SVGIG (reference sequence).